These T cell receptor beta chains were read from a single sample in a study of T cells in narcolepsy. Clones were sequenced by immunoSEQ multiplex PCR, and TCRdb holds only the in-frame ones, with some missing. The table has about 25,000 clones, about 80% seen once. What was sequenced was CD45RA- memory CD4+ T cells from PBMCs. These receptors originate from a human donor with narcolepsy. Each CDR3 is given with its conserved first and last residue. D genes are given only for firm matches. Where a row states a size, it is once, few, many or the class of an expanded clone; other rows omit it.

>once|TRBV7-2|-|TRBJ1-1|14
CASSPRHKDTEAFF
TGTGCCAGCAGCCCCCGACATAAGGACACTGAAGCTTTCTTT
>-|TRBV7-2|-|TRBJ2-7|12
CASSFKNYEQYF
TGTGCCAGCAGCTTTAAGAACTACGAGCAGTACTTC
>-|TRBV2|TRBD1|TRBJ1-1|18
CASSEYRDRITRGTEAFF
TGTGCCAGCAGTGAGTACCGGGACAGGATCACTAGGGGGACTGAAGCTTTCTTT
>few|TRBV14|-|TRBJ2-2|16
CASSQARPLNTGELFF
TGTGCCAGCAGCCAAGCCCGTCCACTCAACACCGGGGAGCTGTTTTTT
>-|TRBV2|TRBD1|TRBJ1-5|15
CASRDSTGGDQPQHF
TGTGCCAGCAGGGACTCGACAGGGGGCGATCAGCCCCAGCATTTT
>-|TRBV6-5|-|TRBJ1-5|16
CASSLSRGSSNQPQHF
TGTGCCAGCAGTTTATCCCGGGGTTCTAGCAATCAGCCCCAGCATTTT
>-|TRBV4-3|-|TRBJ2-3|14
CASSQVGAGDTQYF
TGCGCCAGCAGCCAAGTAGGAGCGGGTGATACGCAGTATTTT
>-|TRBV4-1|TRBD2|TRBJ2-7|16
CASSHQTLAISYEQYF
TGCGCCAGCAGCCACCAGACACTAGCGATCTCCTACGAGCAGTACTTC
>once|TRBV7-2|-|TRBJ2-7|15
CASSQGRSVSYEQYF
TGTGCCAGCAGTCAAGGACGGAGTGTGTCCTACGAGCAGTACTTC
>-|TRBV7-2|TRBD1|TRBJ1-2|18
CASSLIGGSGTGVYGYTF
TGTGCCAGCAGCTTAATAGGGGGATCCGGGACAGGGGTTTATGGCTACACCTTC
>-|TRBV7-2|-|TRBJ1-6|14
CASSFQGYNSPLHF
TGTGCCAGCAGCTTCCAGGGATATAATTCACCCCTCCACTTT
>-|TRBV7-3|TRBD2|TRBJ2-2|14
CASRGTSFAGELFF
TGTGCCAGCAGAGGGACTAGCTTCGCCGGGGAGCTGTTTTTT
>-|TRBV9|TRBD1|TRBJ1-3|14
CASSVSDRGNTIYF
TGTGCCAGCAGCGTATCCGACAGGGGGAACACCATATATTTT
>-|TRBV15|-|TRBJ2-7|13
CATSRGDTYEQYF
TGTGCCACCAGCAGAGGAGACACCTACGAGCAGTACTTC
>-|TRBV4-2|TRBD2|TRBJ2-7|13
CASSRGGTLEQYF
TGTGCCAGCAGCCGGGGGGGTACTCTCGAGCAGTACTTC
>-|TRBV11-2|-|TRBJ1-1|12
CASSFFQTQAFF
TGTGCCAGCAGCTTTTTCCAGACCCAAGCTTTCTTT
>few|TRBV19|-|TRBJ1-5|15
CASAQGPGGNQPQHF
TGTGCCAGTGCACAGGGACCCGGAGGCAATCAGCCCCAGCATTTT
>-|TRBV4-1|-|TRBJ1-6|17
CASSLPFPRGFNSPLHF
TGCGCCAGCAGCCTACCTTTCCCAAGAGGCTTTAATTCACCCCTCCACTTT
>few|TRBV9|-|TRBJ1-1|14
CASSVETGGGKAFF
TGTGCCAGCAGCGTAGAGACCGGGGGAGGCAAAGCTTTCTTT
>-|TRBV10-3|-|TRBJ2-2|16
CAINEGPFANTGELFF
TGTGCCATCAACGAGGGCCCGTTCGCGAACACCGGGGAGCTGTTTTTT
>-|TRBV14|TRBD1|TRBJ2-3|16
CASSQKQGGRTDTQYF
TGTGCCAGCAGCCAAAAACAGGGGGGTCGTACAGATACGCAGTATTTT
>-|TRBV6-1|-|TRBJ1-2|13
CASSENWRTAGTF
TGTGCCAGCAGTGAGAACTGGAGAACAGCCGGAACCTTC
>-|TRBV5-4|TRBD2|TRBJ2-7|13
CASSLERGYEQYF
TGTGCCAGCAGCTTGGAGCGGGGCTACGAGCAGTACTTC
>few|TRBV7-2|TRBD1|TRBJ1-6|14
CASSLATGVTPLHF
TGTGCCAGCAGCTTAGCAACAGGGGTGACACCCCTCCACTTT
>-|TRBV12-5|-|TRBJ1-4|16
CASGLGRPATNEKLFF
TGTGCTAGTGGTTTGGGCAGACCTGCAACTAATGAAAAACTGTTTTTT
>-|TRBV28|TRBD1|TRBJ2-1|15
CASSPTGNSYNEQFF
TGTGCCAGCAGTCCGACAGGGAATTCCTACAATGAGCAGTTCTTC
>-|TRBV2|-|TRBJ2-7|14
CASSGVPTYYEQYF
TGTGCCAGCAGTGGGGTTCCCACCTACTACGAGCAGTACTTC
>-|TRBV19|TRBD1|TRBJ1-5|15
CASSYMGQSNQPQHF
TGTGCCAGTAGTTATATGGGACAGAGCAATCAGCCCCAGCATTTT
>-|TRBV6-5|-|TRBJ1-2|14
CASSLKAGEYGYTF
TGTGCCAGCAGCCTCAAGGCAGGAGAGTATGGCTACACCTTC
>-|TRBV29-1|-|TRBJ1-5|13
CSVEQGTGQPQHF
TGCAGCGTTGAGCAGGGAACGGGTCAGCCCCAGCATTTT
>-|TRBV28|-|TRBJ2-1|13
CASSLPKKDEQFF
TGTGCCAGCAGCCTGCCGAAAAAGGATGAGCAGTTCTTC
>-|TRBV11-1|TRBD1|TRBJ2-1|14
CASSRGTGTNEQFF
TGTGCCAGCAGCCGAGGGACAGGGACGAATGAGCAGTTCTTC
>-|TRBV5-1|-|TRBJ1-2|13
CASGEGPGYGYTF
TGCGCCAGCGGTGAGGGACCGGGCTATGGCTACACCTTC
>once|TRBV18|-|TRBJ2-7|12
CASSPTNNEQYF
TGTGCCAGCTCACCAACTAACAACGAGCAGTACTTC
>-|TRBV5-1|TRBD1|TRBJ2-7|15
CASSPPPGGSYEQYF
TGCGCCAGCAGCCCCCCCCCAGGGGGCTCGTACGAGCAGTACTTC
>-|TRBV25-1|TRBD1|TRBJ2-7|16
CASSETLGQGANEQYF
TGTGCCAGCAGTGAAACTCTGGGACAGGGGGCAAACGAGCAGTACTTC
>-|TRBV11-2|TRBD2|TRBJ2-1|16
CASSLVRSGGPNEQFF
TGTGCCAGCAGCTTAGTCCGTAGCGGGGGTCCCAATGAGCAGTTCTTC
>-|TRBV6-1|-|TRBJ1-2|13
CASRKGQVYGYTF
TGTGCCAGCAGAAAGGGACAAGTCTATGGCTACACCTTC
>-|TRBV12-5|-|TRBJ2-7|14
CASGTRDGYYEQYF
TGTGCTAGTGGTACAAGGGACGGCTACTACGAGCAGTACTTC
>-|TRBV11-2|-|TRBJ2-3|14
CASSSLLSTDTQYF
TGTGCCAGCAGTTCTCTTCTCAGCACAGATACGCAGTATTTT
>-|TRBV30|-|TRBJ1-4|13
CALQGPTNEKLFF
TGTGCCTTGCAGGGCCCAACTAATGAAAAACTGTTTTTT
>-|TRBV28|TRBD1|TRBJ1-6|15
CASRNDRGGYSPLHF
TGTGCCAGCAGGAATGACAGGGGCGGGTATTCACCCCTCCACTTT
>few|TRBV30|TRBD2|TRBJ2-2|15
CAWSPISGRAGELFF
TGTGCCTGGAGTCCGATTAGCGGGAGGGCCGGGGAGCTGTTTTTT
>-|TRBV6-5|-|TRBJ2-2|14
CASTAGLNTGELFF
TGTGCCAGCACGGCGGGATTGAACACCGGGGAGCTGTTTTTT
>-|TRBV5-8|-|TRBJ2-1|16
CASSLVRRTLYNEQFF
TGTGCCAGCAGCTTGGTTCGCCGGACCTTGTACAATGAGCAGTTCTTC
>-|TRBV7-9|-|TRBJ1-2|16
CASSLAPRTANYGYTF
TGTGCCAGCAGCTTAGCCCCCCGGACAGCTAACTATGGCTACACCTTC
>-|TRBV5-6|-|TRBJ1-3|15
CASSLGSGAGNTIYF
TGTGCCAGCAGCTTGGGTTCTGGGGCTGGAAACACCATATATTTT
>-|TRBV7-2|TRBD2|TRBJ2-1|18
CASSLASLAGGAYNEQFF
TGTGCCAGCAGCTTAGCGTCCCTAGCGGGAGGTGCCTACAATGAGCAGTTCTTC
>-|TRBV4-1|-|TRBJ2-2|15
CASSQPLSRAGELFF
TGCGCCAGCAGCCAACCTCTTTCGCGGGCCGGGGAGCTGTTTTTT
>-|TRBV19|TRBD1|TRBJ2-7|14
CASSIGTGRYEQYF
TGTGCCAGTAGTATCGGGACAGGGCGATACGAGCAGTACTTC
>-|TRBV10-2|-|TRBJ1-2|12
CASRKDSYGYTF
TGCGCCAGCAGGAAGGACAGCTATGGCTACACCTTC